This is a list of T cell receptor beta chains from one sample in a study of early T cells in non-severe SARS-CoV-2 infection. In TCRdb, the 5' RACE reads were re-called with MiXCR into one record per CDR3 protein. The sample includes about 120,000 distinct CDR3 sequences, roughly 12% of them seen just once. Source: whole blood, taken at baseline. The receptor set was obtained from an adult who was a healthcare worker with PCR-confirmed SARS-CoV-2 infection or an uninfected control (not recorded which). The CDR3 runs from the conserved cysteine through the conserved F or W. The D gene is left open where the match is weak. Rows give clone size only sometimes, using once, few, many, or a class for an expanded clone.

V gene	J gene	clone size	D gene	CDR3 DNA	CDR3 protein
TRBV20-1	TRBJ2-6	NA	TRBD2	TGCAGTGCCCCGACTAGCGGGAGATTAACCTCTGGGGCCAACGTCCTGACTTTC	CSAPTSGRLTSGANVLTF
TRBV28	TRBJ1-1	many	NA	TGTGCCAGCAGTTTGGCACAGGGCACTGAAGCTTTCTTT	CASSLAQGTEAFF
TRBV7-9	TRBJ2-1	few	TRBD1	TGTGCCAGCAGCTTAGCAGGGACAGGAAAAAACTCCTACAATGAGCAGTTCTTC	CASSLAGTGKNSYNEQFF
TRBV7-2	TRBJ1-6	few	NA	TGTGCCAGCAAGCAGGGTTCTGCTAATTCACCCCTCCACTTT	CASKQGSANSPLHF
TRBV20-1	TRBJ2-1	NA	NA	TGCAGTGCTAGCTTAGACAGCTCTTCCTACAATGAGCAGTTCTTC	CSASLDSSSYNEQFF
TRBV9	TRBJ2-3	few	NA	TGTGCCAGCAGCCCTCATCTTAGCGTAAGCACAGATACGCAGTATTTT	CASSPHLSVSTDTQYF
TRBV2	TRBJ2-6	NA	NA	TGTGCCAGCAGTGAAGCGCGAGGAAGGGGCGCCGGGGCCAACATCCTGACTTTC	CASSEARGRGAGANILTF
TRBV4-1	TRBJ1-1	NA	TRBD1	TGCGCCAGCAGCCAAGATTCTACAGGGGGTTGGGACACTGAAGCTTTCTTT	CASSQDSTGGWDTEAFF
TRBV25-1	TRBJ2-7	NA	NA	TGTGCCAGCAGTGACCGGGACCGGACCTACGAGCAGTACTTC	CASSDRDRTYEQYF
TRBV5-1	TRBJ1-1	NA	NA	TGCGCCAGCCGCGGGACGGTGAACACTGAAGCTTTCTTT	CASRGTVNTEAFF
TRBV5-1	TRBJ2-1	NA	TRBD2	TGCGCCAGCAGCTCCGGGACTAGCGGGGGACTAAGCTCCTACAATGAGCAGTTCTTC	CASSSGTSGGLSSYNEQFF
TRBV28	TRBJ2-7	many	NA	TGTGCCAGCAGTGGGCCGGACAGCTACGAGCAGTACTTC	CASSGPDSYEQYF
TRBV7-9	TRBJ2-3	few	NA	TGTGCCAGCAGCCCGTTACGAGGACCCAAAGGTGATACGCAGTATTTT	CASSPLRGPKGDTQYF
TRBV4-2	TRBJ2-7	few	NA	TGTGCCAGCAGCCAAGATAGGAGCTCCTACGAGCAGTACTTC	CASSQDRSSYEQYF
TRBV9	TRBJ2-7	many	NA	TGTGCCAGCAGCCTCGGCTTGGACTTAAACTCCTACGAGCAGTACTTC	CASSLGLDLNSYEQYF
TRBV5-4	TRBJ1-2	few	NA	TGTGCCAGCAGCTTGGCCCTGGGGGGGGTTAACTATGGCTACACCTTC	CASSLALGGVNYGYTF
TRBV7-9	TRBJ2-2	few	NA	TGTGCCAGCAGCTTAGTGGCAGCCGGGGAGCTGTTTTTT	CASSLVAAGELFF
TRBV12-3/TRBV12-4	TRBJ1-5	NA	NA	TGTGCCAGCAGTGGTACGGGACAAAATCAGCCCCAGCATTTT	CASSGTGQNQPQHF
TRBV12-3/TRBV12-4	TRBJ1-1	many	NA	TGTGCCAGCAGTTTAGACGGCGGGGGCACTGAAGCTTTCTTT	CASSLDGGGTEAFF
TRBV6-5	TRBJ1-4	many	NA	TGTGCCAGCAGTTACGTGGCTGCACCTAATGAAAAACTGTTTTTT	CASSYVAAPNEKLFF
TRBV5-4	TRBJ2-7	NA	NA	TGTGCCAGCAGCACAAAAGACGGGTACGAGCAGTACTTC	CASSTKDGYEQYF
TRBV29-1	TRBJ1-2	many	NA	TGCAGCGTTGAAGGGAAGTCGGAGGGGGTCTATGGCTACACCTTC	CSVEGKSEGVYGYTF
TRBV7-9	TRBJ2-5	few	NA	TGTGCCAGCAGCTTAGATGGTCCGACCCAGTACTTC	CASSLDGPTQYF
TRBV6-5	TRBJ2-6	NA	NA	TGTGCCAGCAGCCCCGACAGGTCTGGGGCCAACGTCCTGACTTTC	CASSPDRSGANVLTF
TRBV11-3	TRBJ2-1	few	TRBD1	TGTGCCAGCAGCTTAGGACAGGGCGTTAATGAGCAGTTCTTC	CASSLGQGVNEQFF
TRBV5-4	TRBJ2-7	NA	NA	TGTGCCAGCAGCCATGGGCTTGGGATTAGGGGAAGCTCCTACGAGCAGTACTTC	CASSHGLGIRGSSYEQYF
TRBV7-3	TRBJ1-2	NA	NA	TGTGCCAGCAGCCCCAGCCCGGTTTCTTATGGCTACACCTTC	CASSPSPVSYGYTF
TRBV29-1	TRBJ2-3	few	TRBD2	TGCAGCGTTGTACCCCAGGCGGGAGGCACAGATACGCAGTATTTT	CSVVPQAGGTDTQYF
TRBV7-9	TRBJ2-7	many	TRBD1	TGTGCCAGCAGCCTAGGGACAGGCGAGCAGTACTTC	CASSLGTGEQYF
TRBV2	TRBJ2-5	few	NA	TGTGCCAGCCGACCCGACCTCCGAGAGACCCAGTACTTC	CASRPDLRETQYF
TRBV5-1	TRBJ2-1	NA	TRBD2	TGCGCCAGCAGCCTAGCGGGGGGGCATAGCAATGAGCAGTTCTTC	CASSLAGGHSNEQFF
TRBV6-6	TRBJ2-6	few	NA	TGTGCCAGCACCATACAATCAGGGAGCGGGGCCAACGTCCTGACTTTC	CASTIQSGSGANVLTF
TRBV7-8	TRBJ2-5	NA	NA	TGTGCCAGCAGCCCCCCAGGGCGAGCTAGCAAAGAGACCCAGTACTTC	CASSPPGRASKETQYF
TRBV7-3	TRBJ2-3	NA	NA	TGTGCCAGCAGCTTTGTCGGGACAGATACGCAGTATTTT	CASSFVGTDTQYF
TRBV5-1	TRBJ2-2	NA	TRBD1	TGCGCCAGCAGCTTGGCCCCAGGGGGAACCGGGGAGCTGTTTTTT	CASSLAPGGTGELFF